What follows is one TCR beta chain and its context. Its specificity is not known. The record originates from a study of cytomegalovirus exposure and HLA in healthy donors. Whole-study findings and limits: It was assumed in the presence/absence analyses that sequencing depth was roughly uniform across donors.

The primer mix had 60 Vbeta and 13 Jbeta primers. Sequenced by immunoSEQ multiplex PCR; TCRdb stores in-frame clones only, minus some. The table records about 200,000 clones, 80% to 90% of them present only once. The V gene end was trimmed by 4 bases and the J gene end by 2 bases; junction bases not matched to a gene: 10. The germline V gene encodes CDR1 MDHEN and CDR2 SYDVKM. CDR3 length: 16 residues. Input material: PBMCs. The chain combines TRBV28 with TRBJ2-7; 8 positions match TRBD2. The sequence came from a woman younger than 45 in good health and CMV-seronegative. CDR3 sequence: CASSSPLAGLAYEQYF. The CDR3 DNA reads as TGTGCCAGCAGTTCCCCCCTAGCGGGCCTGGCCTACGAGCAGTACTTC. The full variable domain, in which reference TRBV28 and TRBJ2-7 provide the parts outside the CDR3, is DVKVTQSSRYLVKRTGEKVFLECVQDMDHENMFWYRQDPGLGLRLIYFSYDVKMKEKGDIPEGYSVSREKKERFSLILESASTNQTSMYLCASSSPLAGLAYEQYFGPGTRLTVT.